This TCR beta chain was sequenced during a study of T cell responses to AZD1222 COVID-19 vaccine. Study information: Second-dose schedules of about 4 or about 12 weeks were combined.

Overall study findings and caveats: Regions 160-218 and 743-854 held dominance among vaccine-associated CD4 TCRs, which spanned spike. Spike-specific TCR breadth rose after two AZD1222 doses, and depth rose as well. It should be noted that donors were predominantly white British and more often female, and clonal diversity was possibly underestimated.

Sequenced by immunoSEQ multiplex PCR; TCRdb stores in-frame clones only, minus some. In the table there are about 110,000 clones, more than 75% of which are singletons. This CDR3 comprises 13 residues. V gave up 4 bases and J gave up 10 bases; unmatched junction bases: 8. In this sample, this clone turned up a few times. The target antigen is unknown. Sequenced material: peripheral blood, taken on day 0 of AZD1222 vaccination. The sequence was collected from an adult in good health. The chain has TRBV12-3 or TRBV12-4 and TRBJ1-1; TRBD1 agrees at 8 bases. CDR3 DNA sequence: TGTGCCAGCAGTTCAACTGGACAGGGAGGAGCTTTCTTT. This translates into CASSSTGQGGAFF.